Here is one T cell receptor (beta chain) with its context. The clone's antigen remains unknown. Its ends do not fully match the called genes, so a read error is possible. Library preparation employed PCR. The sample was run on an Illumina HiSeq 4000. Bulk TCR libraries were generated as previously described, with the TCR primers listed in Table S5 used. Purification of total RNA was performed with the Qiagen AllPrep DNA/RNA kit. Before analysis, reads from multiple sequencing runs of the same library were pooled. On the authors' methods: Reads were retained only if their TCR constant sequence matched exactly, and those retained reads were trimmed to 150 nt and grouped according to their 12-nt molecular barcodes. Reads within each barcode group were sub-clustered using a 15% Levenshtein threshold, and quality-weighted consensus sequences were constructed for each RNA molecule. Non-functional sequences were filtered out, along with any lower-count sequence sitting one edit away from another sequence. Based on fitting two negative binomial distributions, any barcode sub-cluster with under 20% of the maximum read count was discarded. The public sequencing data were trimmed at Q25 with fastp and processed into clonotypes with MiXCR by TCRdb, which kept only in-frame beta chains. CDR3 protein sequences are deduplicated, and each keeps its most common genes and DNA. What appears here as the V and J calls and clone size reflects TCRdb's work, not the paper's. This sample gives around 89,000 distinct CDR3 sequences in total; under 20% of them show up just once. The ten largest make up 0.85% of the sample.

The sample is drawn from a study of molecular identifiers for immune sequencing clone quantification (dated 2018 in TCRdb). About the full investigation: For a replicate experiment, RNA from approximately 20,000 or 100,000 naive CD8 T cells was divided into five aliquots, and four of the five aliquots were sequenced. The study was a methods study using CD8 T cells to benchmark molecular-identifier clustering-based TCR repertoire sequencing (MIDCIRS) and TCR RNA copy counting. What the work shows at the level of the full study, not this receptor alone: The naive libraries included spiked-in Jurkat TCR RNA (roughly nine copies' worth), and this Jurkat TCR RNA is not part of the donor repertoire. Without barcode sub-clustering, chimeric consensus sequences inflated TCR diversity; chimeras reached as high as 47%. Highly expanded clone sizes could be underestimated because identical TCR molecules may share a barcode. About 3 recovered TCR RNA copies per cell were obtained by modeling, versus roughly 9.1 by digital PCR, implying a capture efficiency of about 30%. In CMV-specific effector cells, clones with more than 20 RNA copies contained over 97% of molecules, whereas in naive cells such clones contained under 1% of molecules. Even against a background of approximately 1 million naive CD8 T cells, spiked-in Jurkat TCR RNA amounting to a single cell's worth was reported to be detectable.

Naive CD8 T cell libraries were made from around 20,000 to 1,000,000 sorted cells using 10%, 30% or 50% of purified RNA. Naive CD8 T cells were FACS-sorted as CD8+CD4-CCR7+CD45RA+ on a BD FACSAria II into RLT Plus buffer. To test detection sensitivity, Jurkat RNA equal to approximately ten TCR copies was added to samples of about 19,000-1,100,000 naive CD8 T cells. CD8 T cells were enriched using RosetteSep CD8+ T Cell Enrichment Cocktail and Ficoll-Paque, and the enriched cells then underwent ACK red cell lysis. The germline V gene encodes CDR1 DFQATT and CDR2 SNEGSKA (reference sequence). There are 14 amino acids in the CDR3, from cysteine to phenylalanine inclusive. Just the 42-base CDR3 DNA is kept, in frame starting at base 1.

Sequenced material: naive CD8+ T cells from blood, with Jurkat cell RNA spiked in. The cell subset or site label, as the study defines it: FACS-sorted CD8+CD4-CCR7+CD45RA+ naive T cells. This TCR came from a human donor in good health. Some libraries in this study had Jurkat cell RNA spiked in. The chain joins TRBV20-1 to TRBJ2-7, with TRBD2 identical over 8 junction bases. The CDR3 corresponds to CSVPGGLPDYQQYF. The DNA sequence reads TGCAGTGTTCCGGGGGGGCTTCCCGACTACCAGCAGTACTTC.